Listed below are T cell receptor beta chains from one sample, sequenced in a study of CD8 T cell repertoires and HIV-1 epitope variants. Measured with immunoSEQ multiplex PCR; TCRdb has only the in-frame clones, and not every one. The data show 4,000 to 5,500 clones, 68% seen once. These receptors' antigens are unknown. Material for sequencing was cultured CD8+ T cells derived from PBMCs. The receptor source for this set is a male donor with HIV. Both conserved end residues are part of each CDR3. D genes are given only for firm matches. The size field is filled for only some rows; it gives once, few, many or a size class.

d_gene	abundance	j_gene	v_gene	CDR3aa	CDR3nt
.	once	TRBJ2-3	TRBV10-1	CASSESGGPGDTQYF	TGCGCCAGCAGTGAGTCGGGGGGGCCGGGAGATACGCAGTATTTT
.	.	TRBJ1-5	TRBV10-3	CASSLGGPGLSSNQPQHF	TGTGCCAGCTCCCTCGGAGGACCTGGCTTGAGTAGCAATCAGCCCCAGCATTTT
.	.	TRBJ2-7	TRBV29-1	CSALGRRGLGEQYF	TGCAGCGCCCTCGGAAGAAGGGGTTTAGGCGAGCAGTACTTC
TRBD2	.	TRBJ2-1	TRBV6-5	CASSPRTSGRNEQFF	TGTGCCAGCAGCCCAAGGACTAGCGGGAGGAATGAGCAGTTCTTC
TRBD2	.	TRBJ2-5	TRBV28	CASSLGTSGGRQETQYF	TGTGCCAGCAGTCTTGGGACTAGCGGGGGGAGGCAAGAGACCCAGTACTTC
TRBD2	few	TRBJ2-3	TRBV14	CASSPSLFGSGKGNTQYF	TGTGCCAGCAGCCCGTCACTTTTTGGTAGCGGGAAAGGGAATACGCAGTATTTT
.	few	TRBJ1-3	TRBV30	CAWSVDSSSGNTIYF	TGTGCCTGGAGTGTAGACTCCAGCTCTGGAAACACCATATATTTT
.	few	TRBJ2-6	TRBV6-5	CASTLVSGANVLTF	TGTGCCAGCACCTTAGTATCTGGGGCCAACGTCCTGACTTTC
TRBD1	.	TRBJ2-1	TRBV10-1	CASSEGTGGDEQFF	TGCGCCAGCAGTGAAGGGACAGGGGGCGATGAGCAGTTCTTC
.	.	TRBJ2-5	TRBV5-6	CASSLWASLLETQYF	TGTGCCAGCAGCTTGTGGGCTAGCTTATTGGAGACCCAGTACTTC
.	.	TRBJ2-2	TRBV4-3	CASSQDRPFTGELFF	TGCGCCAGCAGCCAAGACAGACCGTTCACCGGGGAGCTGTTTTTT
.	.	TRBJ2-7	TRBV6-6	CASSYSGPTYEQYF	TGTGCCAGCAGTTATTCCGGGCCCACCTACGAGCAGTACTTC
TRBD2	.	TRBJ2-5	TRBV7-7	CASSLTVAGEETQYF	TGTGCTAGCAGCTTAACGGTGGCGGGAGAAGAGACCCAGTACTTC
TRBD1	few	TRBJ2-7	TRBV28	CASSSDRADEQYF	TGTGCCAGCAGTTCAGACAGGGCAGACGAGCAGTACTTC
TRBD2	few	TRBJ2-1	TRBV29-1	CSVRQLAGVGNEQFF	TGCAGCGTTCGTCAACTAGCGGGAGTGGGCAATGAGCAGTTCTTC
TRBD2	.	TRBJ2-3	TRBV2	CASRGAGGTDTQYF	TGTGCCAGCAGAGGGGCGGGGGGAACAGATACGCAGTATTTT
.	.	TRBJ1-2	TRBV5-5	CASSLASRDPNYGYTF	TGTGCCAGCAGCTTGGCTTCTAGGGATCCCAACTATGGCTACACCTTC
TRBD1	few	TRBJ1-2	TRBV6-1	CASSTSRDRTPYTF	TGTGCCAGCAGTACAAGCCGGGACAGAACCCCCTACACCTTC
.	.	TRBJ2-4	TRBV25-1	CASREAGQGNIQYF	TGTGCCAGCAGGGAGGCCGGGCAGGGAAACATTCAGTACTTC
.	few	TRBJ1-1	TRBV10-2	CASSELELYTEAFF	TGCGCCAGCAGTGAGTTGGAACTTTACACTGAAGCTTTCTTT
.	few	TRBJ1-1	TRBV30	CAWGLTGNTEAFF	TGTGCCTGGGGCTTAACAGGGAACACTGAAGCTTTCTTT
TRBD2	once	TRBJ2-1	TRBV6-5	CASSYSPSGRNNEQFF	TGTGCCAGCAGTTACTCCCCTAGCGGGAGAAACAATGAGCAGTTCTTC
.	.	TRBJ2-3	TRBV14	CASRRGGGTDTQYF	TGTGCCAGCAGGCGGGGCGGTGGGACAGATACGCAGTATTTT
.	.	TRBJ1-6	TRBV21-1	CASSPTPYGPF	TGTGCCAGCAGCCCTACCCCATACGGGCCTTTT
.	.	TRBJ1-4	TRBV5-6	CASSLTYDGDNEKLFF	TGTGCCAGCAGCTTGACTTACGACGGGGATAATGAAAAACTGTTTTTT
.	.	TRBJ2-7	TRBV5-5	CASSPDILYEQYF	TGTGCCAGCAGCCCCGACATCCTCTACGAGCAGTACTTC
.	.	TRBJ1-6	TRBV5-4	CASSLGAVSPLHF	TGTGCCAGCAGCTTGGGTGCGGTTTCACCCCTCCACTTT
TRBD1	.	TRBJ2-3	TRBV7-6	CASSLVGQGPDTQYF	TGTGCCAGCAGCTTAGTAGGACAGGGGCCAGATACGCAGTATTTT
.	once	TRBJ2-1	TRBV7-9	CASSSTLAGLYNEQFF	TGTGCCAGCAGCTCAACGCTAGCAGGCCTCTACAATGAGCAGTTCTTC
.	.	TRBJ1-1	TRBV29-1	CSASLTDMNTEAFF	TGCAGCGCATCCCTGACAGATATGAACACTGAAGCTTTCTTT
TRBD1	.	TRBJ1-1	TRBV28	CASHSDRGLNTEAFF	TGTGCCAGCCACTCGGACAGGGGGCTAAACACTGAAGCTTTCTTT
.	once	TRBJ2-1	TRBV4-3	CASSDHEGAYNEQFF	TGCGCCAGCAGCGACCATGAAGGGGCTTACAATGAGCAGTTCTTC
.	few	TRBJ1-1	TRBV19	CASSIMADTEAFF	TGTGCCAGTAGTATTATGGCAGACACTGAAGCTTTCTTT
.	.	TRBJ2-7	TRBV6-6	CASSTSTGPFYEQYF	.
.	.	TRBJ1-2	TRBV7-3	CASSPMGGQGDGYTF	TGTGCCAGCAGCCCGATGGGGGGGCAGGGAGATGGCTACACCTTC
.	.	TRBJ2-7	TRBV7-9	CASSSVRRPDEQYF	TGTGCCAGCAGCTCAGTCCGAAGACCGGACGAGCAGTACTTC
TRBD1	few	TRBJ2-7	TRBV6-5	CASSYGTDSYEQYF	TGTGCCAGCAGTTACGGGACAGACTCCTACGAGCAGTACTTC
.	.	TRBJ2-7	TRBV27	CASSLLAGSSYEQYF	TGTGCCAGCAGTTTATTGGCAGGGTCCTCCTACGAGCAGTACTTC
.	.	TRBJ2-5	TRBV27	CASRLDPPRETQYF	TGTGCCAGCAGACTCGACCCGCCGCGGGAGACCCAGTACTTC